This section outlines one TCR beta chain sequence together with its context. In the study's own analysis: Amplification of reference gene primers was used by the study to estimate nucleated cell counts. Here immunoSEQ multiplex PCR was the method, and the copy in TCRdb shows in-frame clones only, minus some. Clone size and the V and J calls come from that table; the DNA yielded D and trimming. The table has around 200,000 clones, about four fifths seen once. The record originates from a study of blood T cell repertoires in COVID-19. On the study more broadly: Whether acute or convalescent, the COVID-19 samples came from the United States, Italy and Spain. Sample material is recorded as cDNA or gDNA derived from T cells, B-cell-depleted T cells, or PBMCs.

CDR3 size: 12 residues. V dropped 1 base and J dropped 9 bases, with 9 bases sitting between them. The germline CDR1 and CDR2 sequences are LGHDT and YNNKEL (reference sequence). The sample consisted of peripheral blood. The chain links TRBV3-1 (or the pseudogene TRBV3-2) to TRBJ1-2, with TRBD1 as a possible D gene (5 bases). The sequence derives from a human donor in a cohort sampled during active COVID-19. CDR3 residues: CASSQAGQSYTF. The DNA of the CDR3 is TGTGCCAGCAGCCAAGCAGGGCAGAGCTACACCTTC.